One and the same sample provided the 16 T cell receptor beta chains below, sequenced in a study of blood T cell repertoires in COVID-19. The protocol was immunoSEQ multiplex PCR, while the TCRdb copy is restricted to in-frame clones and leaves out a portion. This table holds some 300,000 clones, 85% to 90% found once. Sequenced material: peripheral blood. These receptors were obtained from a woman aged 45 to 65 with COVID-19, enrolled during active disease.

The gene calls are TRBV18 and TRBJ1-1; D unresolved. V was shortened by 3 bases and J by 7 bases, with 6 bases between the two germline ends. Germline CDR1 and CDR2: KGHSH and LQKENI. The CDR3 sequence is 11 residues long. The DNA of the CDR3 is TGTGCCAGCTCACCCCGAGATGAAGCTTTCTTT. Encoded protein: CASSPRDEAFF.

The J gene is TRBJ1-5, the V gene TRBV30; possibly TRBD1 for D (6 bases). Per germline, CDR1 GTSNPN and CDR2 SVGIG (reference sequence). The CDR3 is 16 residues long. The V and J ends lost 2 bases and 4 bases respectively, with 18 bases between them. CDR3 in amino acids: CAWSHKQGIGNQPQHF. In DNA, the CDR3 is TGTGCCTGGAGTCATAAACAGGGTATTGGAAATCAGCCCCAGCATTTT.

The count of this clone is one. This rearrangement joins TRBV7-2 to TRBJ2-1; D might be TRBD2 (5 bases). This CDR3 contains 14 residues. V was pared by 7 bases and J by 0 bases, with 10 bases between. Germline CDR1 SGHTA, CDR2 FQGNSA. The CDR3 loop is CASILSASYNEQFF. CDR3 sequence (DNA): TGTGCCAGCATCCTTAGCGCCTCCTACAATGAGCAGTTCTTC.

The chain carries TRBV14 and TRBJ1-2, with D unresolved. Germline-derived CDR1 and CDR2 are SGHDN and FVKESK. This CDR3 is built from 12 residues. V was trimmed by 0 bases and J by 7 bases, leaving 6 bases between them. The CDR3 DNA sequence: TGTGCCAGCAGCCAAGATAGCCCTGGCTACACCTTC. This sequence encodes CASSQDSPGYTF. Full variable domain (missing parts from reference TRBV14 and TRBJ1-2): EAGVTQFPSHSVIEKGQTVTLRCDPISGHDNLYWYRRVMGKEIKFLLHFVKESKQDESGMPNNRFLAERTGGTYSTLKVQPAELEDSGVYFCASSQDSPGYTFGSGTRLTVV.

The chain links TRBV5-1 to TRBJ2-1; TRBD1 aligns across 7 bases. The germline CDR1 and CDR2 sequences are SGHRS and YFSETQ. The CDR3 runs 15 residues. Trimming removed 3 bases from V and 0 bases from J; junction bases left unmatched: 3. Here the CDR3 DNA reads TGCGCCAGCAGCTCACAGGGGATCTCCTACAATGAGCAGTTCTTC. Translated: CASSSQGISYNEQFF.

The genes are TRBV6-5 and TRBJ1-2, with 10 bases matching TRBD1. The CDR3 runs to 14 residues. Per germline, CDR1 MNHEY and CDR2 SVGAGI. V lost 3 bases to trimming and J lost 6 bases; unmatched junction nucleotides: 4. For the CDR3, the DNA is TGTGCCAGCAGTTATACCGGGACAGGGGATGGCTACACCTTC. Translating gives CASSYTGTGDGYTF.

The chain couples TRBV5-4 to TRBJ1-3; D not certain. Germline V gene lookup returns CDR1 SGHNT and CDR2 YYREEE (reference sequence). The CDR3 has 14 amino acids. The CDR3 coding sequence is TGTGTCACCCACAGTGAGAACTCTGGAAACACCATATATTTT. It specifies CVTHSENSGNTIYF.

This chain uses TRBV21-1 with TRBJ2-1; the table calls TRBD1, which could not be checked here. TRBV21-1 is reported as a pseudogene. The CDR3 consists of 15 residues. The CDR3 DNA follows: TGTGCCAGCAGCAAACACAGGGGGAGGCACAATGAGCAGTTCTTC. Protein product: CASSKHRGRHNEQFF.

The rearrangement links TRBV27 to TRBJ1-1; TRBD1 agrees at 12 bases. CDR1 and CDR2 (germline): MNHEY, SMNVEV (reference sequence). This CDR3 is 18 amino acids long. V was pared by 6 bases and J by 4 bases, with 15 bases of the junction left unmatched. CDR3 sequence: CASRTFRDRGREGTEAFF. CDR3 DNA sequence: TGTGCCAGCAGAACCTTCCGGGACAGGGGGCGCGAGGGCACTGAAGCTTTCTTT.

The CDR3 here is CATSDLGTSGRGNNEQFF. The CDR3 DNA reads as TGTGCCACCAGTGATCTCGGGACTAGCGGGAGGGGGAACAATGAGCAGTTCTTC. The chain recombines TRBV24-1 with TRBJ2-1; 16 bases map to TRBD2. The CDR3 has 18 residues. Germline assignment: CDR1 KGHDR and CDR2 SFDVKD. Unmatched junction bases numbered 6, after V lost 3 bases and J lost 5 bases.

This chain links TRBV4-3 with TRBJ2-7; perhaps TRBD2 as D (6 bases). V lost 4 bases and J 2 bases, leaving 15 bases between the germline ends. The CDR3 is 15 residues long. Looked up from germline, CDR1 is LGHNA and CDR2 is YSLEER. CDR3 DNA sequence: TGCGCCAGCAGCCTGGGAGGTAGCACAACCTACGAGCAGTACTTC. This translates into CASSLGGSTTYEQYF.

The chain joins TRBV19 to TRBJ1-5; D call uncertain. This CDR3 contains 15 residues. From germline, CDR1 is LNHDA and CDR2 SQIVND (reference sequence). V was clipped by 3 bases and J by 0 bases, with 9 bases between them. This CDR3 is CASSIGRYSNQPQHF. CDR3 nucleotides: TGTGCCAGTAGTATCGGTCGCTATAGCAATCAGCCCCAGCATTTT.

The gene calls are TRBV30 and TRBJ1-4; TRBD1 is a possible D gene (6 bases). The CDR3 is made up of 16 amino acids. From germline, CDR1 is GTSNPN and CDR2 SVGIG (reference sequence). The V end lost 5 bases, the J end lost 6 bases, and 22 bases lay between the germline ends. The DNA of the CDR3 is TGTGCCTGGCGTATGGGGGGGGGACATCTTGATGAAAAACTGTTTTTT. This sequence encodes CAWRMGGGHLDEKLFF.

The rearrangement uses TRBV18 and TRBJ2-7; maybe TRBD2 (5 bases). Germline CDR1 KGHSH, CDR2 LQKENI. Trimming shortened V by 2 bases and J by 2 bases, and 7 bases separated the two germline ends. The CDR3 extends over 13 amino acids. The CDR3 sequence is CASSPGRTYEQYF. The CDR3 DNA sequence: TGTGCCAGCTCACCAGGGAGAACCTACGAGCAGTACTTC.

This chain connects TRBV7-9 to TRBJ1-2, with 8 positions matching TRBD1. The ends lost 3 bases at V and 9 bases at J; junction bases unmatched: 6. This CDR3 region has 13 residues. Per the germline V gene, CDR1 is SEHNR and CDR2 is FQNEAQ (reference sequence). This chain's CDR3 is CASSFPDRASYTF. CDR3 nucleotides: TGTGCCAGCAGCTTCCCGGACAGGGCCAGCTACACCTTC.

The chain uses TRBV6-4 and TRBJ1-1; TRBD1 aligns across 7 bases. The CDR3 is 13 amino acids. J lost 3 bases, V lost 6 bases, and 4 bases had no gene match. Germline CDR1 MRHNA, CDR2 SNTAGT. In DNA form, the CDR3 reads TGTGCCAGCAGACAGGGGATTTACACTGAAGCTTTCTTT. Translation gives CASRQGIYTEAFF.